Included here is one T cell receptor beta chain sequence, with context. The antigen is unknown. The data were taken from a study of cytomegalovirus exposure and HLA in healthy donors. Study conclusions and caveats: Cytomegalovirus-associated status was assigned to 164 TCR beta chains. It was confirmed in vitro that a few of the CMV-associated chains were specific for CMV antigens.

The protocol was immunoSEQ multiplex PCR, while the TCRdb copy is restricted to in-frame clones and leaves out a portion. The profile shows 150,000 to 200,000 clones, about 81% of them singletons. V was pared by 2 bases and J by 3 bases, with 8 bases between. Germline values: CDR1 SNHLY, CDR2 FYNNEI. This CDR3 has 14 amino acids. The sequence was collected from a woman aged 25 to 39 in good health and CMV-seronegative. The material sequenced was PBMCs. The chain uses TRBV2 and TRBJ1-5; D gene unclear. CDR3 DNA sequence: TGTGCCAGCAGTGAATCTGGGCCCAATCAGCCCCAGCATTTT. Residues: CASSESGPNQPQHF.